This T cell receptor (beta chain) was identified during a study of shared clonotypes between healthy human individuals (dated by TCRdb to 2019 to 2021). Background for the entire study: The cohort comprised a couple of women and a few men aged 18 to 49 years. For each donor, CD4 naive and CD4 memory were each given three plates, CD8 naive was given two plates, and CD8 memory was given one plate. To estimate repertoire size and how much clonotypes are shared between individuals, the study performed deep sequencing of blood TCR repertoires from a few healthy adults. Libraries were prepared and TCR repertoires were sequenced by different laboratories using diverse techniques, in order to increase sequencing depth and limit assay-specific biases. Between about 0.8 and 9 billion PBMCs per donor were obtained by leukapheresis.

Remarks on this clone: Its antigen remains unidentified. The input lacks base qualities; no much larger clone sits a single base away.

V is cut by 8 bases and J by 4 bases, and the space between the germline ends is 17 bases. For CDR1 and CDR2, the germline V gene (reference sequence) lists MNHEY and SMNVEV. The CDR3 covers 14 residues, taking in both the cysteine and the phenylalanine. The read is trimmed to its CDR3 DNA, 42 bases read in frame from base 1. Donors were healthy HIV-negative adults with no recently reported acute infections or vaccinations. All donors were Caucasian adults living in Nashville, Tennessee, USA. CD4+ T cells were enriched by magnetic negative selection; naive cells were then positively selected on CD45RA, and the negative fraction formed the memory subset. After blood collection by leukapheresis, PBMCs were isolated using Ficoll-Histopaque density gradient centrifugation and then cryopreserved in the vapor phase of liquid nitrogen. Purity and quantity of every magnetically sorted T cell population were checked by analytical flow cytometry. Genomic DNA was isolated from every sorted fraction and measured by UV absorbance on a Nanodrop 2000c.

Study-level results and caveats: Larger estimated clonotype richness was generally found for naive subsets than for memory subsets. Compared with non-shared clonotypes, the clonotypes found in all four sorted-subset donors had higher generation probabilities. The genetic and exposure-history diversity represented was limited by the small number of donors. Sharing across several donors was observed for around 5% of naive CD4, over 3% of naive CD8, about 2.3% of memory CD4, and roughly 0.43% of memory CD8 clonotypes. Pairwise subsampling indicated that sequencing depth was expected to affect the degree of clonotype sharing among donors. Only blood was sampled, and tissue TCR repertoires likely differ from those in blood. Incomplete sequencing was indicated by rarefaction of sorted-subset datasets, despite the large sequencing depth.

Using the deep immunoSEQ assay, TCR CDR3 regions were amplified from genomic DNA by multiplex PCR. For each cell subset, the extracted genomic DNA was distributed evenly across all wells of several immunoSEQ 96-well plates, and each plate served as one replicate. For sorted subsets, approximately 190 ng of genomic DNA, equivalent to some 30,000 T cell genomes, went into each replicate PCR. The purified libraries were quantified using a Qubit 3.0 fluorometer, sized with a Bioanalyzer 2100, and then quantified again using the KAPA Library Quantification kit. A separate single-read 150-cycle Illumina NextSeq 550 flow cell was used to sequence each immunoSEQ 96-well plate. The original methods were these. The immunoSEQ output contained only junctional sequences without quality scores, so filtering could not match that applied to full-length reads. To assign V/J genes and CDR3, sequences were annotated using PyIR, a Python wrapper for IgBLAST v1.9, with IMGT germline references. Reads were removed for weak V/J assignments (E-value above 1e-6), missing CDR3, stop codons, out-of-frame junctions, or ambiguous translated residues. V3J clonotypes were defined as sequences sharing the same inferred V gene, J gene, and CDR3 amino acid sequence. To compute the percentage overlap between repertoires, the number of shared unique clonotypes was divided by the size of the smaller repertoire. Three approaches were used to assess repertoire richness: RTK rarefaction, the Chao1 estimator, and Recon v2.1 estimates of unobserved clonotypes. For all TCRbeta clonotypes obtained by the gDNA method from four donors, generation probabilities were computed with OLGA. Here the immuneACCESS table is served through TCRdb, limited to in-frame sequences with V and J called. Missing clones are a known gap in these copies; in checked studies unresolved V genes cover under half, and the rest lacks a known reason. D and trimming come from the DNA, and the V and J calls and clone size come from that table. For this sample the table gives some 680,000 clones, of which 60% to 75% were detected only once. Roughly 1.9% of the sample goes to the ten largest clones.

The chain is encoded by TRBV27 joined to TRBJ1-2; TRBD1 could be the D gene, as 5 bases match. The material sequenced was memory CD4+ T cells sorted from blood. The cell subset or site label for this specimen denotes: CD45RA-negative fraction. The clonotype comes from a woman aged 30 to 39 in good health. The encoded CDR3 is CASRDADGFYGYTF. The bases are TGTGCCAGCCGGGACGCAGACGGTTTCTATGGCTACACCTTC.